The 22 T cell receptor beta chains below all came from one sample that was sequenced in a study of Ad26.COV2.S vaccination and SARS-CoV-2 variants. As for treatment: roughly 18 received Ad26.COV2.S at low or high dose, single or two shots; roughly five received placebo; per-sample allocation not given. Material that was analyzed had been drawn on day 63 after the first vaccine or placebo injection. Data came from immunoSEQ multiplex PCR; TCRdb stores just in-frame clones and leaves some out. The data hold approximately 280,000 clones, with approximately 89% observed a single time. The input for sequencing was peripheral blood, taken in a trial of Ad26.COV2.S vaccine versus placebo. These receptors were collected from a person aged 18-60 years who received the Ad26.COV2.S COVID-19 vaccine or a placebo.

The chain links TRBV19 to TRBJ1-1, with D possibly matching TRBD1 (6 bases). CDR1 and CDR2 from the germline V gene are LNHDA and SQIVND (reference sequence). The V and J ends lost 6 bases and 3 bases respectively, with 14 bases between them. CDR3 length: 14 amino acids. CDR3 nucleotide sequence: TGTGCCAGTAGCCGTCCCCAGGGGCACACTGAAGCTTTCTTT. This codes for CASSRPQGHTEAFF.

This chain links TRBV6-5 with TRBJ1-2, with D possibly matching TRBD1 (6 bases). The V and J ends lost 2 bases and 3 bases respectively, with 13 bases between them. This CDR3 has 15 residues. Germline lookup yields CDR1 MNHEY and CDR2 SVGAGI. The CDR3 DNA reads as TGTGCCAGCAGTTACATGGGGGGCACCGACTATGGCTACACCTTC. This gives the protein CASSYMGGTDYGYTF.

This clone was counted only a few times. The gene calls are TRBV27 and TRBJ1-5; D not resolved. The CDR3 contains 14 residues. V was clipped by 3 bases and J by 1 base, with 7 bases between them. The germline CDR1 and CDR2 sequences are MNHEY and SMNVEV (reference sequence). CDR3 coding DNA: TGTGCCAGCAGTTTGGGTTTAAGCAATCAGCCCCAGCATTTT. Translated, it gives CASSLGLSNQPQHF.

The rearrangement uses TRBV5-1 and TRBJ2-5; D remains unclear. CDR1 and CDR2 (germline): SGHRS, YFSETQ. This CDR3 is 14 amino acids long. The V and J ends lost 7 bases and 4 bases respectively, with 17 bases between them. CDR3: CASRALAVIETQYF. The CDR3 region has the DNA TGCGCCAGCCGTGCTTTGGCAGTTATAGAGACCCAGTACTTC.

CDR3 bases: TGCGCCAGCAGCCCGATGGGGTCGGGGACCGAGCAGTACTTC. It translates to CASSPMGSGTEQYF. The V gene is TRBV5-1, the J gene TRBJ2-7; D tentatively fits TRBD1 or TRBD2 (5 bases each). Germline V gives CDR1 SGHRS, CDR2 YFSETQ. The CDR3 is 14 amino acids. The V gene lost 4 bases and the J gene lost 6 bases, with 17 bases spanning the gap. Combining the CDR3 with reference TRBV5-1 and TRBJ2-7 gives the whole variable domain KAGVTQTPRYLIKTRGQQVTLSCSPISGHRSVSWYQQTPGQGLQFLFEYFSETQRNKGNFPGRFSGRQFSNSRSEMNVSTLELGDSALYLCASSPMGSGTEQYFGPGTRLTVT.

CDR3 loop: CASSLVSVHGYTF. The CDR3 nucleotides are TGTGCCAGCAGCTTGGTATCAGTTCATGGCTACACCTTC. V and J are TRBV5-4 and TRBJ1-2; D ambiguous. The CDR3 is made up of 13 amino acids. Deletions cut 0 bases from V and 6 bases from J, with 9 bases between. Germline CDR1 reads SGHNT; CDR2 reads YYREEE (reference sequence).

The V call is TRBV20-1, the J call TRBJ2-5; D not resolved. V lost 3 bases to trimming and J lost 3 bases, with 5 bases between them. The V gene's germline CDR1 is DFQATT and CDR2 SNEGSKA (reference sequence). The CDR3 has 11 residues. CDR3 loop: CSASAEETQYF. CDR3 in DNA: TGCAGTGCTAGTGCTGAAGAGACCCAGTACTTC.

This sequence joins TRBV21-1 and TRBJ1-5; TRBD1, the D gene given by the table, was not confirmed from the DNA. TRBV21-1 represents a pseudogene. This CDR3 region has 16 residues. The DNA for the CDR3 is TGTGCCAGCAGCAAGGAGGACAGGGTCGGCAATCAGCCCCAGCATTTT. Amino acid sequence: CASSKEDRVGNQPQHF.

The V call is TRBV6-5, the J call TRBJ2-5; the D gene is possibly TRBD1 (6 bases). CDR1 and CDR2 from the germline V gene are MNHEY and SVGAGI. The CDR3 is 16 residues long. The V end lost 4 bases, the J end lost 4 bases, and 19 bases lay between the germline ends. CDR3 in amino acids: CASSSNSVSQGETQYF. CDR3 coding DNA: TGTGCCAGCAGTTCAAACTCGGTCTCACAGGGAGAGACCCAGTACTTC.

The sample holds one count of this clone. The V call is TRBV7-6, the J call TRBJ2-1; 12 bases map to TRBD2. This CDR3 has 17 residues. Germline CDR1 reads SGHVS; CDR2 reads FNYEAQ. Unmatched junction bases numbered 6, after V lost 5 bases and J lost 1 base. The CDR3 loop reads CASSPGLAGTSYNEQFF. In DNA, the CDR3 is TGTGCCAGCAGCCCTGGACTAGCGGGGACTTCCTACAATGAGCAGTTCTTC.

The V and J genes are TRBV5-1 and TRBJ2-3; D perhaps matches TRBD2 (5 bases). Germline values: CDR1 SGHRS, CDR2 YFSETQ. There are 16 residues in the CDR3. V lost 0 bases and J 2 bases, leaving 13 bases between the germline ends. The CDR3 nucleotides read TGCGCCAGCAGCTTGGTAGCGAAAAGCCCCACAGATACGCAGTATTTT. It specifies CASSLVAKSPTDTQYF.

J is TRBJ1-3 and V is TRBV6-5; no definite D call. The CDR3 sequence is 16 residues long. Trimming removed 0 bases from V and 3 bases from J, with 12 bases in between. Germline CDR1 is MNHEY and CDR2 is SVGAGI. DNA of the CDR3: TGTGCCAGCAGTTACTCCCCTCTGGGCAGTGGAAACACCATATATTTT. This encodes CASSYSPLGSGNTIYF.

The chain has TRBV3-1 (or the pseudogene TRBV3-2) and TRBJ2-5, with 7 bases matching TRBD1. This CDR3 spans 14 amino acids. V shed 3 bases and J 5 bases; nucleotides not matched to a gene: 6. The germline V gene encodes CDR1 LGHDT and CDR2 YNNKEL (reference sequence). The CDR3 spells CASSHRQGWETQYF. The CDR3 nucleotides are TGTGCCAGCAGCCACCGACAGGGATGGGAGACCCAGTACTTC.

As to this clone: Mismatch with germline at one junction end may stem from a read error. The rearrangement links TRBV27 to TRBJ2-7, with 14 bases aligning to TRBD2. Germline loops: CDR1 MNHEY, CDR2 SMNVEV (reference sequence). The CDR3 contains 14 residues. CDR3 sequence: CASREGLAGEPTDF. CDR3 sequence (DNA): TGTGCCAGCAGAGAGGGACTAGCGGGAGAGCCTACGGACTTC.

The chain links TRBV7-2 to TRBJ1-1; D unclear. The CDR3 has 15 amino acids. Germline values: CDR1 SGHTA, CDR2 FQGNSA. V dropped 1 base and J dropped 3 bases, with 12 bases sitting between them. The CDR3 here is CASSLDRQGYTEAFF. CDR3 sequence (DNA): TGTGCCAGCAGCTTAGATCGACAAGGGTACACTGAAGCTTTCTTT. Using reference TRBV7-2 and TRBJ1-1 for the parts outside the CDR3, the full variable domain is GAGVSQSPSNKVTEKGKDVELRCDPISGHTALYWYRQSLGQGLEFLIYFQGNSAPDKSGLPSDRFSAERTGGSVSTLTIQRTQQEDSAVYLCASSLDRQGYTEAFFGQGTRLTVV.

The rearrangement uses TRBV5-6 and TRBJ1-6; 8 nucleotides agree with TRBD1. Germline CDR1 is SGHDT and CDR2 is YYEEEE. CDR3 length equals 14 residues. The J segment lost 10 bases and the V segment lost 3 bases, leaving 6 bases of the junction unmatched. The CDR3 spells CASSSGTGGSPLHF. The CDR3 nucleotides read TGTGCCAGCAGCTCCGGGACAGGTGGATCACCCCTCCACTTT.

The J gene is TRBJ2-7, the V gene TRBV6-5, with D unresolved. Germline V gene lookup returns CDR1 MNHEY and CDR2 SVGAGI. The CDR3 covers 15 residues. The ends were cut back, 6 bases at V and 1 base at J, with 16 bases in the middle. The DNA for the CDR3 is TGTGCCAGCAGCTCCCCCAGAAGGATTTCCTACGAGCAGTACTTC. Translated, it gives CASSSPRRISYEQYF.

This clone was observed once. The CDR3 loop reads CASSGTGGGQPQHF. Written as DNA, the CDR3 is TGTGCCAGCAGTGGGACAGGGGGCGGTCAGCCCCAGCATTTT. The rearrangement links TRBV6-2 or TRBV6-3 to TRBJ1-5; TRBD1 aligns across 12 bases. V trimming: 5 bases; J trimming: 6 bases; junction bases outside the gene matches: 2. This CDR3 region has 14 residues. Germline V gene lookup returns CDR1 MNHEY and CDR2 SVGEGT.

The rearrangement joins TRBV5-1 to TRBJ2-2; 7 bases line up with TRBD2. This CDR3 has 15 amino acids. After removal of 4 bases from V and 4 bases from J, the junction contained 7 bases not matched to a gene. Germline-derived CDR1 and CDR2 are SGHRS and YFSETQ. This CDR3 is CASSPVGGRTGELFF. CDR3 in DNA: TGCGCCAGCAGCCCCGTGGGAGGGCGCACCGGGGAGCTGTTTTTT.

The chain recombines TRBV2 with TRBJ2-4; D not resolved. The germline V and J ends were trimmed by 6 bases and 5 bases, with 2 bases remaining between them. The CDR3 totals 10 residues. Germline loops: CDR1 SNHLY, CDR2 FYNNEI. The CDR3 region has the DNA TGTGCCAGCAGCCAAAACATTCAGTACTTC. It specifies CASSQNIQYF.

The genes are TRBV25-1 and TRBJ1-1; D gene unclear. V was pared by 0 bases and J by 10 bases, with 24 bases between. Looked up from germline, CDR1 is MGHDK and CDR2 is SYGVNS. The CDR3 length is 17 residues. CDR3: CASSEYPGSSSHSGAFF. The CDR3 DNA is TGTGCCAGCAGTGAATACCCCGGAAGTAGTAGCCACAGTGGAGCTTTCTTT. Full variable domain (outside the CDR3, taken from reference TRBV25-1 and TRBJ1-1): EADIYQTPRYLVIGTGKKITLECSQTMGHDKMYWYQQDPGMELHLIHYSYGVNSTEKGDLSSESTVSRIRTEHFPLTLESARPSHTSQYLCASSEYPGSSSHSGAFFGQGTRLTVV.

The chain links TRBV3-1 (or the pseudogene TRBV3-2) to TRBJ2-1; 7 nucleotides line up with TRBD2. Germline V gene data show CDR1 as LGHDT and CDR2 as YNNKEL (reference sequence). The CDR3 totals 16 residues. V dropped 5 bases and J dropped 0; count of bases not matched to a gene: 7. CDR3 amino acids: CASSTRLAHSYNEQFF. The CDR3 nucleotides read TGTGCCAGCAGCACGCGACTAGCCCACTCCTACAATGAGCAGTTCTTC.